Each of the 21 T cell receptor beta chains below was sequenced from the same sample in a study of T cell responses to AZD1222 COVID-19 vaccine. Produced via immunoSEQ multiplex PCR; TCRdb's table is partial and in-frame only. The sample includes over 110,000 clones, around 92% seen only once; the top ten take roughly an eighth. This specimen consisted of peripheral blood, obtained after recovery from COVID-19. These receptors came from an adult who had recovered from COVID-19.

The CDR3 nucleotides read TGCGCCAGCAGCTTGGACTTTTGGATGGTGTACACTGAAGCTTTCTTT. Its protein is CASSLDFWMVYTEAFF. The chain couples TRBV5-1 to TRBJ1-1; no firm D call. CDR1 is SGHRS and CDR2 is YFSETQ in the germline V gene. The CDR3 has 16 residues. V lost 0 bases, J lost 3 bases, and 15 bases lay in between.

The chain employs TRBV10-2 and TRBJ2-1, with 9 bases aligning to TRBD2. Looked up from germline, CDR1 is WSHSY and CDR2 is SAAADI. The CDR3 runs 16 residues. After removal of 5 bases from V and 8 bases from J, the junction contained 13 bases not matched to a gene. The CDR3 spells CASSPQAGGRYDEQFF. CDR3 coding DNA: TGCGCCAGCAGTCCTCAAGCGGGAGGTCGTTATGATGAGCAGTTCTTC.

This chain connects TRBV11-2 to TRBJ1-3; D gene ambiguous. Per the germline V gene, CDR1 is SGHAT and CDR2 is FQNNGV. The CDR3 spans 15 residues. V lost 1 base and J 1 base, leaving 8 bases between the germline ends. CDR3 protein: CASSLGRRSGNTIYF. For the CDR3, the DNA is TGTGCCAGCAGCTTAGGTCGCAGGTCTGGAAACACCATATATTTT.

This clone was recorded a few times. CDR3 nucleotide sequence: TGTGCCAGCAGCCAAGAATTCGAACTAGCGGGGGCCTACGAGCAGTACTTC. Its protein is CASSQEFELAGAYEQYF. This chain uses TRBV3-1 (or the pseudogene TRBV3-2) with TRBJ2-7; 11 nucleotides align to TRBD2. CDR3 length: 17 residues. The trim removed 0 bases at V and 2 bases at J, leaving 6 bases unmatched. Germline V gives CDR1 LGHDT, CDR2 YNNKEL (reference sequence).

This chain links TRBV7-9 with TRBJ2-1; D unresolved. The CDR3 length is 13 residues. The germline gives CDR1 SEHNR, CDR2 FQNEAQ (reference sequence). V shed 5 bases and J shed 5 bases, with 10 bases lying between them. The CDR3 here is CASSPGRNNEQFF. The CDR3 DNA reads TGTGCCAGCAGCCCAGGACGGAACAATGAGCAGTTCTTC.

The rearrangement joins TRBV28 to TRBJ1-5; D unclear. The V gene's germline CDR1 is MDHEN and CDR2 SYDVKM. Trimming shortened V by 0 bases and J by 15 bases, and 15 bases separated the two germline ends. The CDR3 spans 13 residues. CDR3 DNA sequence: TGTGCCAGCAGTTTATGGGAAACCAACCTGAGGCATTTT. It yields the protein CASSLWETNLRHF.

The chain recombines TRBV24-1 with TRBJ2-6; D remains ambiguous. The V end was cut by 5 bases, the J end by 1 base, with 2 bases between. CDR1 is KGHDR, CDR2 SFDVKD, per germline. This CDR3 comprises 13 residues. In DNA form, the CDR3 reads TGTGCCACCAGTGTTTCTGGGGCCAACGTCCTGACTTTC. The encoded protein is CATSVSGANVLTF.

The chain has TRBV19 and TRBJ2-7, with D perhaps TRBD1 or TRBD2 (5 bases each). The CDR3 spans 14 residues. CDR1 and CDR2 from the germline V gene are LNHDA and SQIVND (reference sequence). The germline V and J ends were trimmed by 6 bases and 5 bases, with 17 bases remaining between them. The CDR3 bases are TGTGCCAGTAGATCAGGGACGGTTCATGACGAGCAGTACTTC. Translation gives CASRSGTVHDEQYF.

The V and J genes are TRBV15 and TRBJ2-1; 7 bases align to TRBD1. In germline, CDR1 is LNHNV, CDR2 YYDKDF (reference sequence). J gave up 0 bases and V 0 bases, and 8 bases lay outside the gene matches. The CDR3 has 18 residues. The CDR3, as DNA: TGTGCCACCAGCAGAGATCTTAAAGGGGGCCTCTCCTACAATGAGCAGTTCTTC. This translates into CATSRDLKGGLSYNEQFF.

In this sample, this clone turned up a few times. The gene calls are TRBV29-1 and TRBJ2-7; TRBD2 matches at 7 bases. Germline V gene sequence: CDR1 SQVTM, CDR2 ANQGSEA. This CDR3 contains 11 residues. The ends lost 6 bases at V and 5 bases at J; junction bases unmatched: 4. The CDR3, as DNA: TGCAGCGTCGCGGGAGTGAACGAGCAGTACTTC. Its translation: CSVAGVNEQYF.

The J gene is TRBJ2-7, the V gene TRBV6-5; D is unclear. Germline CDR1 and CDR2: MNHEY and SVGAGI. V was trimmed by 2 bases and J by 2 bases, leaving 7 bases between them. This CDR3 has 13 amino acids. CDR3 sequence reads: CASSYRQTYEQYF. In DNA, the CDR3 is TGTGCCAGCAGTTACCGGCAGACCTACGAGCAGTACTTC.

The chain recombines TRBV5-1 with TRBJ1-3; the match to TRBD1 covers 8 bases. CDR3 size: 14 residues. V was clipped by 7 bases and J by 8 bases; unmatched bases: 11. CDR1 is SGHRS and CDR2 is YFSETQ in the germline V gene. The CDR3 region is CASSQGAPGDTIYF. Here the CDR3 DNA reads TGCGCCAGCTCCCAGGGGGCGCCGGGAGACACCATATATTTT. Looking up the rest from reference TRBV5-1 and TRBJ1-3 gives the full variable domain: KAGVTQTPRYLIKTRGQQVTLSCSPISGHRSVSWYQQTPGQGLQFLFEYFSETQRNKGNFPGRFSGRQFSNSRSEMNVSTLELGDSALYLCASSQGAPGDTIYFGEGSWLTVV.

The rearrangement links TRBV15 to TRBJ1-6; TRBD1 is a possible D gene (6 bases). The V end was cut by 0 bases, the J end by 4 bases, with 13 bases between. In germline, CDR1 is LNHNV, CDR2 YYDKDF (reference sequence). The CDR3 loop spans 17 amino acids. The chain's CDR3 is CATSREVGTKYNSPLHF. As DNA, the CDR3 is TGTGCCACCAGCAGAGAAGTGGGGACAAAGTATAATTCACCCCTCCACTTT.

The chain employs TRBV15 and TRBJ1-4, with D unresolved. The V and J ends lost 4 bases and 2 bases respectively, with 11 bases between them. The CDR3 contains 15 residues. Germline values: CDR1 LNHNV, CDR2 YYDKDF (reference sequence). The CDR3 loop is CATSNEGLTNEKLFF. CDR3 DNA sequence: TGTGCCACCAGCAATGAAGGACTCACTAATGAAAAACTGTTTTTT. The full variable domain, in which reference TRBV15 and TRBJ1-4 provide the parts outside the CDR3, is DAMVIQNPRYQVTQFGKPVTLSCSQTLNHNVMYWYQQKSSQAPKLLFHYYDKDFNNEADTPDNFQSRRPNTSFCFLDIRSPGLGDTAMYLCATSNEGLTNEKLFFGSGTQLSVL.

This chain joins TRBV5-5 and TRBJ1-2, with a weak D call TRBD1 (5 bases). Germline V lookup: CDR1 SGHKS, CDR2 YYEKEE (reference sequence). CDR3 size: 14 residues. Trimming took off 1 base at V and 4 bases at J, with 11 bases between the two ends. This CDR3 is CASSLSGLGYGYTF. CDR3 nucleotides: TGTGCCAGCAGCTTGTCAGGGCTTGGCTATGGCTACACCTTC. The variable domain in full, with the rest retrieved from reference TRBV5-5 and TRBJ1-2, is DAGVTQSPTHLIKTRGQQVTLRCSPISGHKSVSWYQQVLGQGPQFIFQYYEKEERGRGNFPDRFSARQFPNYSSELNVNALLLGDSALYLCASSLSGLGYGYTFGSGTRLTVV.

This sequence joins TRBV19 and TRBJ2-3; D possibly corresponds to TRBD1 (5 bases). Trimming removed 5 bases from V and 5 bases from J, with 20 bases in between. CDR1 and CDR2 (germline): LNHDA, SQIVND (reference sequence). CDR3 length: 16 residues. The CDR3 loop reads CASSGRTPGVQDTQYF. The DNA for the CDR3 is TGTGCCAGTAGTGGACGGACACCAGGAGTTCAAGATACGCAGTATTTT.

The chain's CDR3 is CASSYSTNSYEQYF. Written as DNA, the CDR3 is TGTGCCAGCAGTTATTCCACTAACTCCTACGAGCAGTACTTC. This chain joins TRBV6-5 and TRBJ2-7; no firm D call. Trimming took off 3 bases at V and 0 bases at J, with 9 bases between the two ends. CDR3 length: 14 residues. The germline gives CDR1 MNHEY, CDR2 SVGAGI.

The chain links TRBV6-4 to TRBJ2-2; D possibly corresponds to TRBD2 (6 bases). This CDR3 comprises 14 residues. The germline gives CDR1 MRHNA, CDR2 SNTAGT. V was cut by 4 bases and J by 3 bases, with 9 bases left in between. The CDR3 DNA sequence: TGTGCCAGCAGTGGGACGGGGGACACCGGGGAGCTGTTTTTT. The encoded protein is CASSGTGDTGELFF.

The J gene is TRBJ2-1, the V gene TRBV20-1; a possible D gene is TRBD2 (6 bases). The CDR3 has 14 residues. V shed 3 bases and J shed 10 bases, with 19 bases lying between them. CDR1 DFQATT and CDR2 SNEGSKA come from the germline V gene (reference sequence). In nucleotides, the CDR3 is TGCAGTGCTAGTGAGGAGGGCCCCATATCAGAGCAGTTCTTC. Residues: CSASEEGPISEQFF.

The CDR3 nucleotides are TGTGCCAGCAGCGTAACAGGGCAGGGGGGGAACACCGGGGAGCTGTTTTTT. Residues: CASSVTGQGGNTGELFF. The chain uses TRBV9 and TRBJ2-2, with a tentative D call TRBD1 (7 bases). Trimming shortened V by 1 base and J by 1 base, and 14 bases separated the two germline ends. CDR3 length: 17 residues. Germline V CDR1 and CDR2: SGDLS, YYNGEE.

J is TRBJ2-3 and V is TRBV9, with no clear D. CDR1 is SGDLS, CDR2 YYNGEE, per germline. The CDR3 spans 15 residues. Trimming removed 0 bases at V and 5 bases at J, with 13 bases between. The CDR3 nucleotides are TGTGCCAGCAGCGTAGACACCCGACGGATAGATACGCAGTATTTT. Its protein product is CASSVDTRRIDTQYF.